The present TCR beta chain was sequenced within a study of control samples from healthy donors and cancer patients. Trimming took off 5 bases at V and 6 bases at J, with 16 bases between the two ends. The CDR3 length is 14 residues. Germline lookup yields CDR1 MNHEY and CDR2 SMNVEV (reference sequence). Assay: immunoSEQ multiplex PCR; the TCRdb copy retains only in-frame clones and omits some. Among approximately 110,000 clones, roughly 80% were seen once, and the ten largest hold around 13%. The receptor was derived from a woman in her 50s in good health. The chain links TRBV27 to TRBJ1-2; D gene ambiguous. The specimen was blood. As DNA, the CDR3 is TGTGCCAGCAGTAGCAGGATCCCACTCCATGGCTACACCTTC. As protein: CASSSRIPLHGYTF.